This entry lists 3 T cell receptor beta chains sequenced from one sample in a study of T-cell memory formation after mild COVID-19. TCRdb redid the calling of the 5' RACE reads with MiXCR, one entry per CDR3 protein. The table shows hundreds of thousands of distinct CDR3 sequences, with about a sixth occurring only once. The sample was PBMCs or a T cell subset sorted from them (not recorded which). These receptors came from an adult woman who had mild COVID-19 (a few samples of this study predate the infection). Cell type and time point are not known.

This clonotype was recorded a few times. The chain combines TRBV6-2 or TRBV6-3 with TRBJ2-2, with D unclear. Deletions cut 6 bases from V and 0 bases from J, with 11 bases between. Germline V lookup: CDR1 MNHEY, CDR2 SVGEGT. This CDR3 region has 15 residues. The CDR3 protein is CASRRLSTNTGELFF. The CDR3 nucleotides read TGTGCCAGCAGGCGACTCAGCACGAACACCGGGGAGCTGTTTTTT.

V gene TRBV20-1 combines with J gene TRBJ1-5, with D tentatively TRBD1 (6 bases). Looked up from germline, CDR1 is DFQATT and CDR2 is SNEGSKA (reference sequence). The CDR3 is 14 residues long. Trimming cost V 6 bases and J 7 bases, with 19 bases left between them. This chain's CDR3 is CSARDQGFGQPQHF. In DNA, the CDR3 is TGCAGTGCCCGAGACCAGGGGTTTGGGCAGCCCCAGCATTTT.

The CDR3: CASSQEPSGRDTQYF. The CDR3 nucleotides are TGCGCCAGCAGCCAAGAACCTAGCGGGAGGGATACGCAGTATTTT. The V and J genes are TRBV4-3 and TRBJ2-3, with 11 bases fitting TRBD2. Germline V CDR1 and CDR2: LGHNA, YSLEER. The CDR3 consists of 15 residues. Losses at the gene ends were 0 bases for V and 6 bases for J; bases not matched to a gene: 2.